This T cell receptor beta chain was captured in a study of shared clonotypes between healthy human individuals. Study-level background: Per-donor plates numbered three CD4 naive, three CD4 memory, two CD8 naive and one CD8 memory.

The CDR3 consists of 15 residues. The ends were cut back, 4 bases at V and 4 bases at J, with 15 bases in the middle. Per germline, CDR1 SGDLS and CDR2 YYNGEE. In regard to this clone: Antigen unknown.

CD45RO negativity and positive selection for CCR7 defined naive CD8 cells, a population that excluded terminally differentiated effector memory CD45RA+ cells. Adult donors, all healthy and HIV-negative, had no recent acute infections or vaccinations. An assay was performed, and its level was deep. The protocol was immunoSEQ multiplex PCR, while the TCRdb copy is restricted to in-frame clones and leaves out a portion. This table has 2 million to 2.5 million clones, approximately 94% appearing once. Findings of the study overall: Shared clonotypes across all four donors exceeded non-shared ones in generation probability.

The sequence derives from a young man in good health. The material sequenced was naive CD8+ T cells sorted from blood. The V call is TRBV9, the J call TRBJ2-1; either TRBD1 or TRBD2 may supply D (5 bases each). In DNA form, the CDR3 reads TGTGCCAGCAGCTCCGAGGGGCCATGGTACAATGAGCAGTTCTTC. It is translated as CASSSEGPWYNEQFF.